Listed below are T cell receptor beta chains from one sample, sequenced in a study of blood T cell repertoires in COVID-19. TCRdb keeps only in-frame clones here, not all; method: immunoSEQ multiplex PCR. The sample records roughly 410,000 clones, around 89% being singletons. Input material: peripheral blood. The receptors come from a woman aged 40 to 50 with COVID-19, enrolled during active disease. The CDR3 runs from the conserved cysteine through the conserved F or W. D genes are given only for firm matches. The listing skips clone size in some rows; elsewhere it reads once, few, many or a size class.

V	size	J	length	D	CDR3	DNA
TRBV3-1/TRBV3-2	few	TRBJ1-2	13	-	CASSQEDGLGYTF	TGTGCCAGCAGCCAAGAAGATGGGCTGGGCTACACCTTC
TRBV20-1	-	TRBJ1-5	14	-	CSASQRGSGQPQHF	TGCAGTGCTAGTCAAAGGGGAAGTGGTCAGCCCCAGCATTTT
TRBV10-1	-	TRBJ2-3	16	TRBD1	CASSESRTGGTDTQYF	TGCGCCAGCAGTGAGTCCAGGACAGGGGGCACAGATACGCAGTATTTT
TRBV5-1	-	TRBJ1-1	14	TRBD1	CASSRGQGNTEAFF	TGCGCCAGCAGCCGGGGACAGGGGAACACTGAAGCTTTCTTT
TRBV29-1	-	TRBJ1-2	14	-	CSANSLATNYGYTF	TGCAGCGCCAACAGTCTGGCGACCAACTATGGCTACACCTTC
TRBV3-1/TRBV3-2	-	TRBJ2-3	15	TRBD2	CASSPGLAGYITQYF	TGTGCCAGCAGTCCGGGACTAGCGGGGTATATAACGCAGTATTTT
TRBV9	-	TRBJ1-1	14	-	CASSVAVKNTEAFF	TGTGCCAGCAGCGTAGCCGTTAAGAACACTGAAGCTTTCTTT
TRBV27	-	TRBJ2-2	15	-	CASSARRGNTGELFF	TGTGCCAGCAGTGCCCGCAGGGGAAACACCGGGGAGCTGTTTTTT
TRBV6-2/TRBV6-3	once	TRBJ1-1	17	-	CASSYYGPSAGGTEAFF	TGTGCCAGCAGTTACTACGGGCCATCTGCCGGGGGCACTGAAGCTTTCTTT
TRBV27	once	TRBJ2-2	15	TRBD1	CATTRGDRDTGELFF	TGTGCCACGACAAGAGGGGACAGGGACACCGGGGAGCTGTTTTTT
TRBV7-2	-	TRBJ1-5	13	-	CASSRQGNQPQHF	TGTGCCAGCAGCCGCCAGGGGAATCAGCCCCAGCATTTT
TRBV2	once	TRBJ2-6	19	TRBD2	CASTEGLSWGAGGANVLTF	TGTGCCAGCACTGAGGGGCTCAGCTGGGGAGCGGGAGGGGCCAACGTCCTGACTTTC
TRBV27	-	TRBJ1-5	12	-	CASSSPNQPQHF	TGTGCCAGCAGTTCCCCGAATCAGCCCCAGCATTTT
TRBV28	-	TRBJ2-7	14	-	CASSFWGPETAQYF	TGTGCCAGCAGTTTTTGGGGCCCTGAAACCGCGCAGTACTTC
TRBV19	-	TRBJ1-2	13	TRBD1	CATRDRVGDGYTF	TGTGCCACCCGAGACAGGGTAGGCGATGGCTACACCTTC
TRBV5-1	-	TRBJ2-7	14	TRBD1	CASGQDRVSYEQYF	TGCGCCAGCGGCCAGGACAGGGTCTCCTACGAGCAGTACTTC
TRBV7-9	-	TRBJ1-3	12	-	CASSLDRDLRDF	TGTGCCAGCAGCTTAGACCGAGATCTCCGGGATTTT
TRBV3-1/TRBV3-2	-	TRBJ1-1	16	TRBD1	CASSQDDRGPATEAFF	TGTGCCAGCAGCCAAGATGACAGGGGGCCGGCAACTGAAGCTTTCTTT
TRBV28	few	TRBJ1-1	12	-	CASSQVNTEAFF	TGTGCCAGCAGCCAGGTGAACACTGAAGCTTTCTTT
TRBV6-2/TRBV6-3	-	TRBJ1-5	19	TRBD1	CASSSLRDRGDYSNQPQHF	TGTGCCAGCAGTTCCCTCCGGGACAGGGGGGATTATAGCAATCAGCCCCAGCATTTT
TRBV30	-	TRBJ1-5	13	-	CAWSALSNQPQHF	TGTGCCTGGTCCGCGTTAAGCAATCAGCCCCAGCATTTT
TRBV5-1	-	TRBJ2-4	13	TRBD1	CASSSRDRDIQYF	TGCGCCAGCAGCTCCCGCGACAGGGACATTCAGTACTTC
TRBV6-1	-	TRBJ2-1	16	TRBD1	CASSGTGTGAYNEQFF	TGTGCCAGCAGTGGCACCGGGACAGGGGCCTACAATGAGCAGTTCTTC
TRBV5-1	once	TRBJ2-2	15	-	CASSLDTGGTGELFF	TGCGCCAGCAGCTTGGACACAGGTGGCACCGGGGAGCTGTTTTTT
TRBV9	-	TRBJ2-5	17	TRBD2	CASSSRTSGGLKETQYF	TGTGCCAGCAGCTCCCGGACTAGCGGGGGGCTCAAAGAGACCCAGTACTTC
TRBV7-3	once	TRBJ2-5	16	TRBD1	CASSFNTGQGTETQYF	TGTGCCAGCAGCTTCAATACGGGACAGGGGACAGAGACCCAGTACTTC
TRBV6-2/TRBV6-3	-	TRBJ2-3	16	-	CASSYGELASTDTQYF	TGTGCCAGCAGTTACGGGGAGCTAGCGAGCACAGATACGCAGTATTTT
TRBV7-9	-	TRBJ1-2	15	-	CASSPGFDRTDGYTF	TGTGCCAGCAGCCCCGGTTTTGACAGGACGGATGGCTACACCTTC
TRBV7-9	few	TRBJ1-1	13	-	CASSLGSIPEAFF	TGTGCCAGCAGCTTAGGTAGTATCCCTGAAGCTTTCTTT
TRBV13	-	TRBJ2-5	15	TRBD2	CASSTRLAGRETQYF	TGTGCCAGCAGCACGAGACTAGCGGGCAGAGAGACCCAGTACTTC
TRBV7-3	-	TRBJ2-3	16	TRBD1	CASSLRGDRGTDTQYF	TGTGCCAGCAGCTTACGGGGTGACAGGGGCACAGATACGCAGTATTTT
TRBV7-9	once	TRBJ2-1	15	-	CASSLIRLYYNEQFF	TGTGCCAGCAGCTTAATTAGACTTTACTACAATGAGCAGTTCTTC
TRBV10-3	-	TRBJ1-4	13	-	CATAQGENEKLFF	TGTGCCACCGCACAGGGAGAGAATGAAAAACTGTTTTTT
TRBV7-2	-	TRBJ1-1	14	-	CASSLSRAVTEAFF	TGTGCCAGCAGCTTATCCAGGGCGGTTACTGAAGCTTTCTTT
TRBV15	-	TRBJ1-4	15	TRBD1	CATSTPGQGIRKLFF	TGTGCCACCAGCACTCCGGGACAGGGGATACGAAAACTGTTTTTT
TRBV6-5	-	TRBJ1-1	15	-	CASSRPREGYTEAFF	TGTGCCAGCAGCCGACCGAGGGAAGGGTACACTGAAGCTTTCTTT
TRBV19	-	TRBJ2-7	15	TRBD1	CASSEKGDRVYEQYF	TGTGCCAGTAGTGAAAAAGGGGACAGGGTCTACGAGCAGTACTTC
TRBV7-9	once	TRBJ2-7	12	-	CASSLAPYEQYF	TGTGCCAGCAGCTTGGCCCCCTACGAGCAGTACTTC
TRBV25-1	-	TRBJ2-3	17	TRBD2	CASSDTPLAGRPDTQYF	TGTGCCAGCAGTGATACTCCCTTAGCGGGGCGCCCAGATACGCAGTATTTT
TRBV10-3	-	TRBJ2-1	15	-	CASLDNLGRINEQFF	TGTGCCAGCCTTGACAACTTAGGGAGGATTAATGAGCAGTTCTTC
TRBV6-4	-	TRBJ2-2	14	-	CASSLRGGTGELFF	TGTGCCAGCAGTTTACGGGGAGGCACCGGGGAGCTGTTTTTT
TRBV9	-	TRBJ1-2	15	-	CASTEEEGPLYGYTF	TGTGCCAGCACCGAAGAGGAGGGTCCCCTCTATGGCTACACCTTC
TRBV18	-	TRBJ2-7	14	-	CASSTGSGPYEQYF	TGTGCCAGCTCAACCGGATCAGGGCCCTACGAGCAGTACTTC
TRBV3-1/TRBV3-2	-	TRBJ2-1	14	-	CASSLTGFYNEQFF	TGTGCCAGCAGCCTAACAGGGTTCTACAATGAGCAGTTCTTC
TRBV27	-	TRBJ1-2	13	-	CASSLRSRDGYTF	TGTGCCAGCAGTCTACGATCCCGGGATGGCTACACCTTC
TRBV7-8	few	TRBJ2-7	14	TRBD1	CASSLEGQGYEQYF	TGTGCCAGCAGCTTAGAGGGACAGGGTTACGAGCAGTACTTC
TRBV27	-	TRBJ1-1	15	TRBD1	CASSLPGQGTTEAFF	TGTGCCAGCAGTTTACCAGGACAGGGGACCACTGAAGCTTTCTTT
TRBV7-2	once	TRBJ1-1	15	-	CASSSLGLGGTEAFF	TGTGCCAGCAGCTCCTTGGGACTAGGAGGCACTGAAGCTTTCTTT
TRBV28	-	TRBJ1-2	11	-	CASTGQYGYTF	TGTGCCAGCACAGGACAGTACGGCTACACCTTC
TRBV25-1	-	TRBJ2-7	15	TRBD2	CASSEVSLAAREQYF	TGTGCCAGCAGTGAAGTTTCACTAGCGGCGCGCGAGCAGTACTTC
TRBV27	-	TRBJ1-3	17	TRBD1	CASSHKPGQGSGNTIYF	TGTGCCAGCAGTCATAAGCCGGGACAGGGGTCCGGAAACACCATATATTTT
TRBV11-2	once	TRBJ2-5	14	TRBD2	CASSLRGRTETQYF	TGTGCCAGCAGCTTGCGCGGGAGGACTGAGACCCAGTACTTC
TRBV7-9	-	TRBJ1-1	16	-	CASSSKLRGMNTEAFF	TGTGCCAGCAGCTCCAAGCTCCGGGGAATGAACACTGAAGCTTTCTTT
TRBV7-3	-	TRBJ2-3	16	TRBD2	CASSQRLAGGGDTQYF	TGTGCCAGCAGCCAAAGGTTAGCGGGAGGAGGGGATACGCAGTATTTT